Below, 20 T cell receptor beta chains from the same sample are listed, as sequenced in a study of blood T cell repertoires in COVID-19. This table comes from immunoSEQ multiplex PCR, and its TCRdb copy is limited to in-frame clones, with some not included. The sample lists 200,000 or so clones, roughly 80% seen once, with 15% to 20% in the top ten. Source material: peripheral blood. Every receptor here comes from a human donor in a cohort sampled during active COVID-19.

The chain employs TRBV7-8 and TRBJ2-5, with 8 bases fitting TRBD2. CDR1 SGHVS and CDR2 FQNEAQ come from the germline V gene. The CDR3 runs to 13 residues. The trim removed 3 bases at V and 5 bases at J, leaving 2 bases unmatched. The CDR3 coding sequence is TGTGCCAGCAGCTTCGGGGGGGATGAGACCCAGTACTTC. Amino acids: CASSFGGDETQYF.

The chain uses TRBV5-1 and TRBJ2-2; perhaps TRBD1 as D (5 bases). Between the trimmed V and J ends, which lost 2 bases and 1 base, there was a span of 9 bases. The CDR3 has 15 residues. Germline lookup yields CDR1 SGHRS and CDR2 YFSETQ. The CDR3 DNA reads as TGCGCCAGCAGCTTTGGGGCCCAGAACACCGGGGAGCTGTTTTTT. Encoded protein: CASSFGAQNTGELFF. The full variable domain, completed using reference TRBV5-1 and TRBJ2-2, is KAGVTQTPRYLIKTRGQQVTLSCSPISGHRSVSWYQQTPGQGLQFLFEYFSETQRNKGNFPGRFSGRQFSNSRSEMNVSTLELGDSALYLCASSFGAQNTGELFFGEGSRLTVL.

The chain has TRBV6-5 and TRBJ1-4; no clear D. The CDR3 length is 13 residues. Trimming removed 10 bases at V and 4 bases at J, with 13 bases between. Germline CDR1 and CDR2: MNHEY and SVGAGI. CDR3: CATSPKLNEKLFF. The CDR3 coding sequence is TGTGCCACCTCACCGAAACTTAATGAAAAACTGTTTTTT.

The rearrangement links TRBV7-9 to TRBJ1-2; D possibly corresponds to TRBD1 (6 bases). CDR3 length: 12 amino acids. Per germline, CDR1 SEHNR and CDR2 FQNEAQ (reference sequence). Trimming shortened V by 3 bases and J by 5 bases, and 7 bases separated the two germline ends. The CDR3, as DNA: TGTGCCAGCAGCTTTACAGGGTATGGCTACACCTTC. Protein: CASSFTGYGYTF.

V is TRBV13 and J is TRBJ1-6, with D possibly TRBD1 on 5 matching bases. Trimming stripped 3 bases from V and 9 bases from J, with 15 bases between. CDR1 and CDR2 (germline): PRHDT, FYEKMQ (reference sequence). The CDR3 runs to 15 residues. The CDR3 region is CASSFPGITGSPLHF. The CDR3 nucleotides are TGTGCCAGCAGCTTCCCAGGGATTACCGGTTCACCCCTCCACTTT.

The V and J genes are TRBV11-2 and TRBJ1-1; 7 nucleotides agree with TRBD1. Per germline, CDR1 SGHAT and CDR2 FQNNGV. The length of the CDR3 is 14 residues. V was clipped by 4 bases and J by 4 bases; unmatched bases: 6. As DNA, the CDR3 is TGTGCCAGCAGCTCAACACAGGGGAGCACTGAAGCTTTCTTT. This translates into CASSSTQGSTEAFF. Variable domain in full (rest from reference TRBV11-2 and TRBJ1-1): EAGVAQSPRYKIIEKRQSVAFWCNPISGHATLYWYQQILGQGPKLLIQFQNNGVVDDSQLPKDRFSAERLKGVDSTLKIQPAKLEDSAVYLCASSSTQGSTEAFFGQGTRLTVV.

This clone showed up just a few times. The gene calls are TRBV6-4 and TRBJ1-3; D not resolved. Trimming shortened V by 6 bases and J by 0 bases, and 12 bases separated the two germline ends. The CDR3 runs to 15 residues. Per germline, CDR1 MRHNA and CDR2 SNTAGT. The CDR3 DNA reads as TGTGCCAGCAGCCCCATTGAGCTCTCTGGAAACACCATATATTTT. This codes for CASSPIELSGNTIYF.

This chain connects TRBV6-6 to TRBJ1-1; maybe TRBD1 (5 bases). The CDR3 spans 14 residues. V was pared by 7 bases and J by 0 bases, with 12 bases between. The germline CDR1 and CDR2 sequences are MNHNY and SVGAGI (reference sequence). The CDR3 sequence is CASTWGEMNTEAFF. The CDR3 DNA reads TGTGCCAGCACTTGGGGGGAAATGAACACTGAAGCTTTCTTT.

The chain carries TRBV4-2 and TRBJ2-3, with 8 bases that match TRBD2. Germline CDR1 LGHNA, CDR2 YNFKEQ. This CDR3 is built from 15 residues. Trimming at V came to 3 bases and at J to 3 bases, leaving 5 bases not matched to a gene. CDR3 sequence: CASSQLAGTTDTQYF. The CDR3 DNA sequence: TGTGCCAGCAGCCAGCTAGCGGGCACGACAGATACGCAGTATTTT.

The gene calls are TRBV6-5 and TRBJ2-1; D is unresolved. Germline V CDR1 and CDR2: MNHEY, SVGAGI. Trimming shortened V by 8 bases and J by 0 bases, and 8 bases separated the two germline ends. CDR3 length: 13 amino acids. CDR3 residues: CASASPSYNEQFF. The CDR3 DNA follows: TGTGCCAGCGCGAGTCCCTCCTACAATGAGCAGTTCTTC.

This sequence joins TRBV18 and TRBJ2-1; D perhaps matches TRBD2 (6 bases). Trimming shortened V by 5 bases and J by 5 bases, and 19 bases separated the two germline ends. CDR1 is KGHSH, CDR2 LQKENI, per germline. This CDR3 has 16 residues. CDR3 sequence reads: CASSFRAGAGNNEQFF. DNA of the CDR3: TGTGCCAGCTCATTCCGAGCGGGCGCAGGCAACAATGAGCAGTTCTTC.

V and J are TRBV18 and TRBJ2-3; 9 nucleotides agree with TRBD2. The germline V gene encodes CDR1 KGHSH and CDR2 LQKENI. The CDR3 consists of 16 residues. Unmatched junction bases numbered 12, after V lost 6 bases and J lost 5 bases. The CDR3 reads CASSSEVAGGEDTQYF. DNA of the CDR3: TGTGCCAGCTCGTCAGAAGTGGCGGGGGGGGAAGATACGCAGTATTTT.

The V and J genes are TRBV5-1 and TRBJ2-2; the match to TRBD1 covers 7 bases. V trimming: 4 bases; J trimming: 0 bases; junction bases outside the gene matches: 6. This CDR3 has 16 amino acids. The germline V gene encodes CDR1 SGHRS and CDR2 YFSETQ. The DNA for the CDR3 is TGCGCCAGCAGCCCCCCGCAGGGGGCGAACACCGGGGAGCTGTTTTTT. Protein: CASSPPQGANTGELFF.

The rearrangement links TRBV3-1 (or the pseudogene TRBV3-2) to TRBJ1-3; tentatively, D is TRBD1 (5 bases). V was trimmed by 0 bases and J by 0 bases, leaving 9 bases between them. Germline CDR1 LGHDT, CDR2 YNNKEL (reference sequence). The CDR3 covers 16 residues. The CDR3 DNA follows: TGTGCCAGCAGCCAAGACAGGGCACGCTCTGGAAACACCATATATTTT. Its protein is CASSQDRARSGNTIYF.

This clone was counted a few times. This chain joins TRBV3-1 (or the pseudogene TRBV3-2) and TRBJ2-7; 9 bases map to TRBD1. CDR1 LGHDT and CDR2 YNNKEL come from the germline V gene (reference sequence). Unmatched junction bases numbered 9, after V lost 4 bases and J lost 5 bases. CDR3 size: 15 residues. The CDR3 sequence: CASSLSGTGRHEQYF. The CDR3 coding sequence is TGTGCCAGCAGCCTGTCCGGGACAGGGAGGCACGAGCAGTACTTC.

This chain connects TRBV18 to TRBJ1-5, with a possible D match to TRBD1 (6 bases). Germline V CDR1 and CDR2: KGHSH, LQKENI. V was pared by 3 bases and J by 2 bases, with 17 bases between. CDR3 length: 17 amino acids. The CDR3 is CASSPFSGTTGNQPQHF. The CDR3 region has the DNA TGTGCCAGCTCACCTTTTTCCGGGACAACTGGCAATCAGCCCCAGCATTTT. The full variable domain, with the rest looked up from reference TRBV18 and TRBJ1-5, is NAGVMQNPRHLVRRRGQEARLRCSPMKGHSHVYWYRQLPEEGLKFMVYLQKENIIDESGMPKERFSAEFPKEGPSILRIQQVVRGDSAAYFCASSPFSGTTGNQPQHFGDGTRLSIL.

This chain links TRBV20-1 with TRBJ1-2; TRBD1 might be the D (6 bases). V dropped 8 bases and J dropped 4 bases, with 11 bases sitting between them. The CDR3 has 11 residues. Per the germline V gene, CDR1 is DFQATT and CDR2 is SNEGSKA (reference sequence). CDR3: CSTGTSYGYTF. In DNA, the CDR3 is TGCAGTACCGGGACATCCTATGGCTACACCTTC.

This clone occurred many times. This chain connects TRBV7-9 to TRBJ1-5; weak D call: TRBD1 (5 bases). Trimming took off 5 bases at V and 3 bases at J, with 11 bases between the two ends. This CDR3 is 14 amino acids long. From germline, CDR1 is SEHNR and CDR2 FQNEAQ (reference sequence). In DNA form, the CDR3 reads TGTGCCAGCAGCCAATCAGGGTTCAATCAGCCCCAGCATTTT. This gives the protein CASSQSGFNQPQHF.

This clone has a handful of counts. This chain connects TRBV3-1 (or the pseudogene TRBV3-2) to TRBJ1-2; 8 nucleotides match TRBD1. The V and J ends lost 3 bases and 4 bases, in that order; junction bases with no gene match: 10. The CDR3 extends over 16 amino acids. Germline-derived CDR1 and CDR2 are LGHDT and YNNKEL (reference sequence). The CDR3 loop reads CASSQHPGQGAYGYTF. The DNA of the CDR3 is TGTGCCAGCAGCCAGCACCCAGGTCAGGGGGCCTATGGCTACACCTTC.

The rearrangement links TRBV28 to TRBJ1-5; 8 bases align to TRBD1. The length of the CDR3 is 15 residues. V dropped 4 bases and J dropped 5; count of bases not matched to a gene: 7. The germline V gene has CDR1 MDHEN and CDR2 SYDVKM. The CDR3 loop reads CASSSSGTGYQPQHF. The CDR3 DNA is TGTGCCAGCAGTTCCTCCGGGACAGGCTATCAGCCCCAGCATTTT.